Following are 2 T cell receptor beta chains from one sample sequenced in a study of TIL therapy for anti-PD-1-resistant metastatic lung cancer. This was the immunoSEQ v3 assay. Clones were read by immunoSEQ multiplex PCR, and TCRdb kept only the in-frame ones, dropping some. The data show about 36,000 clones, more than 60% seen once. Time point noted: pre-treatment sample, taken before nivolumab and TIL therapy. The specimen was blood, collected at baseline. All receptors come from a person aged 25-79 years with non-small cell lung cancer.

The V gene is TRBV27, the J gene TRBJ1-1, with a possible D match to TRBD1 (5 bases). V lost 5 bases, J lost 3 bases, and 16 bases lay in between. Germline-derived CDR1 and CDR2 are MNHEY and SMNVEV (reference sequence). This CDR3 comprises 15 residues. The CDR3 sequence is CASSTRDGGHTEAFF. The CDR3 DNA follows: TGTGCCAGCAGTACCCGGGACGGGGGACACACTGAAGCTTTCTTT.

The chain employs TRBV11-2 and TRBJ2-5; 7 bases fit TRBD2. CDR1 is SGHAT, CDR2 FQNNGV, per germline. V lost 1 base and J lost 3; bases outside the gene matches: 2. This CDR3 region has 14 residues. In DNA form, the CDR3 reads TGTGCCAGCAGCTTAGGACTAGCAAAAGAGACCCAGTACTTC. Translation: CASSLGLAKETQYF.